This T cell receptor beta chain was retrieved from a study of shared clonotypes between healthy human individuals (dated by TCRdb to between 2020 and 2021). In the study overall: A couple of women and a few men aged 18 to 49 years were included in the cohort. Blood TCR repertoires of four to six healthy adults were deeply sequenced to estimate repertoire size and the extent of clonotype sharing between individuals. Each donor's leukapheresis produced roughly between about 0.85 and 10 billion PBMCs. For each donor, three plates each were used for CD4 naive and CD4 memory, two plates were used for CD8 naive, and one plate was used for CD8 memory. To increase sequencing depth and limit assay-specific biases, TCR repertoire library preparation and sequencing were carried out by different laboratories using diverse techniques.

Using the deep immunoSEQ assay, multiplex PCR amplified TCR CDR3 regions from genomic DNA. Extracted genomic DNA from each cell subset was spread evenly across all wells of several immunoSEQ 96-well plates, with each plate serving as a replicate. Each replicate PCR for sorted subsets received approximately 200 ng genomic DNA, equal to tens of thousands of T cell genomes. Purified libraries were measured with a Qubit 3.0 fluorometer, size-checked on a Bioanalyzer 2100, and measured again with the KAPA Library Quantification kit. Each immunoSEQ 96-well plate was sequenced on its own single-read 150-cycle Illumina NextSeq 550 flow cell. The original methods were these. Because only junctional sequences without quality scores were contained in the immunoSEQ output, filtering matching that applied to full-length reads could not be performed. To assign V/J genes and CDR3, sequences were annotated using PyIR, a Python wrapper for IgBLAST v1.9, with IMGT germline references. Reads with weak V/J assignments (E-value above 1e-6), missing CDR3, stop codons, out-of-frame junctions, or ambiguous translated residues were removed. V3J clonotypes were defined as sequences sharing an identical inferred V gene, J gene, and CDR3 amino acid sequence. The percentage overlap between two repertoires was calculated by dividing the number of shared unique clonotypes by the size of the smaller repertoire. Repertoire richness was assessed with RTK rarefaction, the Chao1 estimator, and Recon v2.1 estimates of unobserved clonotypes. Generation probabilities for all TCRbeta clonotypes obtained by the gDNA method from a handful of donors were computed using OLGA. In TCRdb, the immuneACCESS table is reduced to in-frame sequences with V and J assigned. These tables do not hold every clone; where another copy was compared, an unresolved V gene accounts for under half, and the others remain unexplained. Clone size and the V and J calls come from that table; the DNA yielded D and trimming. In this sample the table shows about 2 million clones, roughly 95% of which occur a single time. The ten largest account for 1.2% of the sample.

CD8 naive samples were obtained by positive selection for CCR7 among CD45RO-negative cells, yielding a CD45RA+CCR7+ population from which TemRA cells were excluded. The donors were healthy, HIV-negative adults who had no recently reported acute infections or vaccinations. Only Caucasian adults living in Nashville, Tennessee, USA were represented among the donors. After blood collection by leukapheresis, PBMCs were isolated using Ficoll-Histopaque density gradient centrifugation and then cryopreserved in the vapor phase of liquid nitrogen. Purity and quantity of every magnetically sorted T cell population were checked by analytical flow cytometry. Each sorted fraction had its genomic DNA isolated and then quantified by UV absorbance on a Nanodrop 2000c. Regarding this clone: There is no known antigen for this receptor. Base qualities are missing; no much larger clone stands one base away.

The research as a whole found: Sampling was restricted to blood, and TCR repertoires in tissue are likely to differ from TCR repertoires in blood. Estimated clonotype richness was generally larger for naive than for memory subsets. Clonotypes shared by all four sorted-subset donors showed higher generation probabilities than non-shared clonotypes. Pairwise subsampling led to the expectation that sequencing depth would affect the degree of clonotype sharing among donors. Incomplete sequencing was indicated by rarefaction of sorted-subset datasets, despite the large sequencing depth. The genetic and exposure-history diversity represented was limited by the small number of donors. Across several donors, approximately 4.9% of naive CD4, 3% to 3.5% of naive CD8, roughly 2.2% of memory CD4, and approximately 0.4% of memory CD8 clonotypes were shared.

The CDR3 covers 15 residues, taking in both the cysteine and the phenylalanine. This entry keeps only the CDR3 DNA: 45 bases, framed from base 1. A distance of 18 bases separates the germline ends of V and J, which lose 3 bases and 5 bases respectively. CDR1 and CDR2 are drawn from the germline V gene: SGDLS, YYNGEE. This clonotype was sampled from a man between 18 and 35 years old in good health. The rearrangement joined TRBV9 to TRBJ2-7; no D gene can be assigned with confidence. The specimen sequenced was naive CD8+ T cells sorted from blood. In light of the paper, this sample's cell subset or site label describes: CD45RA+CCR7+. The DNA sequence reads TGTGCCAGCAGCGCCCTTAGCTCTCTAGGGAACGAGCAGTACTTC. This translates into CASSALSSLGNEQYF.